This T cell receptor beta chain was sequenced during a study of CD4 T cells in relation to SARS-CoV-2 and coronaviruses. Libraries were prepared by immunoSEQ multiplex PCR; TCRdb keeps only in-frame clonotypes and omits some of them. In the table there are about 68,000 clones, roughly 93% of which are singletons. Trimming cost V 1 base and J 1 base, with 6 bases left between them. Germline CDR1 and CDR2: SGDLS and YYNGEE. CDR3 length: 14 residues. CD4+ T cells from unexposed donors were obtained before the COVID-19 pandemic (2011-2018). The J gene is TRBJ1-3, the V gene TRBV9; D is unresolved. The receptor was isolated from a human donor in good health. The sample consisted of naive CD4+ T cells from PBMCs. Subset indicated: naive CD4+ T cells isolated by negative enrichment. The CDR3 protein is CASSVRESGNTIYF. Here the CDR3 DNA reads TGTGCCAGCAGCGTAAGGGAGTCTGGAAACACCATATATTTT.